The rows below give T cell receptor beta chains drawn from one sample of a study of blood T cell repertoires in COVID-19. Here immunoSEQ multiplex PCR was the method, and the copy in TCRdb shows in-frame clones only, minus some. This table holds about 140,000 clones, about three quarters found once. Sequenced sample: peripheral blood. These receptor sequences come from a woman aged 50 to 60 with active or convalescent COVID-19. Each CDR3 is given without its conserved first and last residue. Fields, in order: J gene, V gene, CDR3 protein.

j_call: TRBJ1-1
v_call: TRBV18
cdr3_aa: ASSADSQNTEAF

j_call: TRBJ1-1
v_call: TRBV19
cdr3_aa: ASGGVEAF

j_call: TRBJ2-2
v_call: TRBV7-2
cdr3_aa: ASSSSGGLNTGELF

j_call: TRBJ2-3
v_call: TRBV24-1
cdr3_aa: ATSDLRLAGECTDTQY

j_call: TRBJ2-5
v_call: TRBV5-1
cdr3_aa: ASSIAGWETQY

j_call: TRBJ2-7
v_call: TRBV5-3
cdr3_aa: ARSMQGGLVYEQY

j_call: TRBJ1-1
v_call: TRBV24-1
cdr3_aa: ATSGGMFCTEAF

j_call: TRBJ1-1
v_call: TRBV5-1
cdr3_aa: ASSPGGTPNTEAF

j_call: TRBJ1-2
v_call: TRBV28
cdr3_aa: ASSSFPGTVDYGYT

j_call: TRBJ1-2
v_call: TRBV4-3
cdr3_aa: ASSRQGQGYGYT

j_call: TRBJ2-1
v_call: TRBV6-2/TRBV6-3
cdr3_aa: ASSDRGQGTSGSYNEQF

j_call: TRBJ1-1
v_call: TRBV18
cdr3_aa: ASSPVRQNTEAF

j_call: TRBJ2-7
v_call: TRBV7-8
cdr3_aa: ASSPTRDVYEQY

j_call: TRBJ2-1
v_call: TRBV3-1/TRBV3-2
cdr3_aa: ASSQGATSGNYNEQF

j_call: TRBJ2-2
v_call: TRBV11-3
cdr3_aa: ASSSVVGGPNTGELF

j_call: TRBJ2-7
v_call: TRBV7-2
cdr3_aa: ASSLGGSKPYEQY

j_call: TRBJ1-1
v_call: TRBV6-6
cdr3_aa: ASRDRVGNTEAF

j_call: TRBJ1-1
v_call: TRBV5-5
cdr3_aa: ASSLDLVQGAWEAF

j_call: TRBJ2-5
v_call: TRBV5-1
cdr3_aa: ASSLGRPSGGGVTQY

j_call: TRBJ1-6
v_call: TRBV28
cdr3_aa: ASSLHRDGSPLH